These T cell receptor beta chains were read from a single sample in a study of shared clonotypes between healthy human individuals. Sequencing used immunoSEQ multiplex PCR; TCRdb keeps in-frame clones, though not all of them. The repertoire holds millions of clones, with about 92% as singletons. The specimen was naive CD4+ T cells sorted from blood. These TCRs come from a man aged 18 to 29 in good health. Each CDR3 is given with its conserved first and last residue. Fields, in order: CDR3 protein, CDR3 DNA, D gene, V gene, clone size, J gene. A D gene is named only where the DNA matches it firmly. Not every row has a clone size; where given, it reads once, few, many or a size class.

cdr3_aa: CASRLGTGGLKDTQYF
cdr3_nt: TGTGCCAGCAGATTGGGAACCGGGGGGCTCAAAGATACGCAGTATTTT
d_call: -
v_call: TRBV11-2
clone_size: -
j_call: TRBJ2-3

cdr3_aa: CASSSRTSANTGELFF
cdr3_nt: TGTGCCAGCAGCTCTCGGACTAGCGCGAACACCGGGGAGCTGTTTTTT
d_call: TRBD2
v_call: TRBV7-8
clone_size: -
j_call: TRBJ2-2

cdr3_aa: CASSPIGAGGSTDTQYF
cdr3_nt: TGTGCCAGCAGCCCAATAGGAGCGGGGGGTAGCACAGATACGCAGTATTTT
d_call: TRBD2
v_call: TRBV28
clone_size: -
j_call: TRBJ2-3

cdr3_aa: CASSLTGTVNTEAFF
cdr3_nt: TGCGCCAGCAGCTTAACTGGGACGGTGAACACTGAAGCTTTCTTT
d_call: -
v_call: TRBV5-1
clone_size: -
j_call: TRBJ1-1

cdr3_aa: CASSPLERGDQPQHF
cdr3_nt: TGTGCCAGTAGTCCCCTTGAGAGGGGGGACCAGCCCCAGCATTTT
d_call: -
v_call: TRBV19
clone_size: -
j_call: TRBJ1-5

cdr3_aa: CASSGGLTYNEQFF
cdr3_nt: TGTGCCAGCAGCGGGGGACTTACCTACAATGAGCAGTTCTTC
d_call: -
v_call: TRBV9
clone_size: -
j_call: TRBJ2-1

cdr3_aa: CASSYRPSREQFF
cdr3_nt: TGTGCCAGCAGTTACCGACCGTCGCGTGAGCAGTTCTTC
d_call: -
v_call: TRBV6-5
clone_size: -
j_call: TRBJ2-1

cdr3_aa: CASSFGTGTYGYTF
cdr3_nt: TGTGCCAGCAGTTTCGGTACAGGCACCTATGGCTACACCTTC
d_call: -
v_call: TRBV28
clone_size: -
j_call: TRBJ1-2

cdr3_aa: CASSPVRLAESTDTQYF
cdr3_nt: TGTGCCAGCAGCCCCGTCAGACTAGCGGAGTCCACAGATACGCAGTATTTT
d_call: TRBD2
v_call: TRBV7-9
clone_size: -
j_call: TRBJ2-3

cdr3_aa: CASSGWTGEAFF
cdr3_nt: TGTGCCAGCAGTGGGTGGACGGGTGAAGCTTTCTTT
d_call: -
v_call: TRBV6-1
clone_size: -
j_call: TRBJ1-1

cdr3_aa: CLLGREETQYF
cdr3_nt: TGTCTACTCGGGAGGGAAGAGACCCAGTACTTC
d_call: TRBD2
v_call: TRBV10-3
clone_size: -
j_call: TRBJ2-5

cdr3_aa: CASSQRTSGGGETQYF
cdr3_nt: TGTGCCAGCAGTCAAAGAACTAGCGGGGGGGGAGAGACCCAGTACTTC
d_call: TRBD2
v_call: TRBV2
clone_size: -
j_call: TRBJ2-5

cdr3_aa: CASSYGQTYNSPLHF
cdr3_nt: TGTGCCAGCAGTTACGGGCAGACCTATAATTCACCCCTCCACTTT
d_call: -
v_call: TRBV6-5
clone_size: -
j_call: TRBJ1-6

cdr3_aa: CASSEQGSRYEQYF
cdr3_nt: TGTGCCAGCAGCGAACAGGGTTCAAGGTACGAGCAGTACTTC
d_call: -
v_call: TRBV7-2
clone_size: -
j_call: TRBJ2-7

cdr3_aa: CASSLIGTGDTEAFF
cdr3_nt: TGTGCCAGCAGCTTGATCGGGACAGGGGATACTGAAGCTTTCTTT
d_call: TRBD1
v_call: TRBV5-4
clone_size: few
j_call: TRBJ1-1

cdr3_aa: CASSLNIGSYNEQFF
cdr3_nt: TGTGCCAGCAGCTTAAATATCGGCTCCTACAATGAGCAGTTCTTC
d_call: -
v_call: TRBV7-9
clone_size: once
j_call: TRBJ2-1

cdr3_aa: CSVRTSRWSSTDTQYF
cdr3_nt: TGCAGCGTTAGGACTAGCCGATGGTCTAGCACAGATACGCAGTATTTT
d_call: TRBD2
v_call: TRBV29-1
clone_size: -
j_call: TRBJ2-3

cdr3_aa: CASSPGRGRIAFYGYTF
cdr3_nt: TGTGCCAGCTCACCCGGGAGGGGGCGAATTGCCTTCTATGGCTACACCTTC
d_call: TRBD1
v_call: TRBV18
clone_size: -
j_call: TRBJ1-2

cdr3_aa: CASSFAGVGYEQYF
cdr3_nt: TGTGCCAGCAGCTTTGCGGGAGTGGGATACGAGCAGTACTTC
d_call: TRBD2
v_call: TRBV5-6
clone_size: -
j_call: TRBJ2-7

cdr3_aa: CASSPLGSLNTEAFF
cdr3_nt: TGCGCCAGCAGTCCTCTCGGGTCGCTGAACACTGAAGCTTTCTTT
d_call: -
v_call: TRBV10-2
clone_size: -
j_call: TRBJ1-1

cdr3_aa: CASSVLGGDTEAFF
cdr3_nt: TGTGCCAGCAGCGTTTTAGGTGGGGACACTGAAGCTTTCTTT
d_call: -
v_call: TRBV9
clone_size: once
j_call: TRBJ1-1

cdr3_aa: CASSPLTSGSQGEQFF
cdr3_nt: TGCGCCAGCAGCCCCCTGACTAGCGGGAGTCAAGGTGAGCAGTTCTTC
d_call: TRBD2
v_call: TRBV5-1
clone_size: -
j_call: TRBJ2-1

cdr3_aa: CASCTSREGGYEQYF
cdr3_nt: TGTGCCAGCTGTACCTCCCGGGAAGGAGGTTACGAGCAGTACTTC
d_call: -
v_call: TRBV6-5
clone_size: -
j_call: TRBJ2-7

cdr3_aa: CASSLGGTSGRSGYEQYF
cdr3_nt: TGTGCCAGCAGCTTAGGGGGGACTAGCGGGAGGAGTGGCTACGAGCAGTACTTC
d_call: TRBD2
v_call: TRBV7-2
clone_size: -
j_call: TRBJ2-7